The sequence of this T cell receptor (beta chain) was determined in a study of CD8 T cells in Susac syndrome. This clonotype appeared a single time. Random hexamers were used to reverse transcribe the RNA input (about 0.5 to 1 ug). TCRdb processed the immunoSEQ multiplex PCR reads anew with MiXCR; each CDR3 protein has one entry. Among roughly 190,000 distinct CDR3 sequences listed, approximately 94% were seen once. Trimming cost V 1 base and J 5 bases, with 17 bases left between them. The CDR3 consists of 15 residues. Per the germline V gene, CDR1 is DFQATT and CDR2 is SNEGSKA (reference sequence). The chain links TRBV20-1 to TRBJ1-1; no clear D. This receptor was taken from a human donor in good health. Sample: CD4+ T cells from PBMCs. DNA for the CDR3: TGCAGTGCTAGAGGAGTTGCGGCTTCTGCGACTGAAGCTTTCTTT. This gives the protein CSARGVAASATEAFF.